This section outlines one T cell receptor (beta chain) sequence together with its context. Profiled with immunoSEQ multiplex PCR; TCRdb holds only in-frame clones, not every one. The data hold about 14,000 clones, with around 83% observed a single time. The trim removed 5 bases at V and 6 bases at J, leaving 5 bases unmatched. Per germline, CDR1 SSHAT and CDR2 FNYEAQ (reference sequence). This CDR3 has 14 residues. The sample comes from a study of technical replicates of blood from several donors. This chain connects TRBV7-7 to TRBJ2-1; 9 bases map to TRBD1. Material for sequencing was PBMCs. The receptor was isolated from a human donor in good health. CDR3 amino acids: CASSLGDRVNEQFF. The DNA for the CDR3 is TGTGCCAGCAGCCTGGGGGACAGGGTCAATGAGCAGTTCTTC. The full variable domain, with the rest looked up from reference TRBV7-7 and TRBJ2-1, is GAGVSQSPRYKVTKRGQDVTLRCDPISSHATLYWYQQALGQGPEFLTYFNYEAQPDKSGLPSDRFSAERPEGSISTLTIQRTEQRDSAMYRCASSLGDRVNEQFFGPGTRLTVL.